This T cell receptor (beta chain) is from a study of T-cell memory formation after mild COVID-19. Losses at the gene ends were 3 bases for V and 0 bases for J; bases not matched to a gene: 5. CDR1 is SEHNR, CDR2 FQNEAQ, per germline (reference sequence). The CDR3 is made up of 16 amino acids. TCRdb reprocessed the 5' RACE reads with MiXCR, giving one entry per CDR3 protein. Among about 84,000 distinct CDR3 sequences listed, around 13% were seen once. Findings and caveats of the study: Cross-reactive memory appears to have joined, as suggested by some responding clones showing up in pre-infection memory.

The table lists this clonotype with a few counts. Its antigen is as yet unknown. The chain recombines TRBV7-9 with TRBJ2-7, with TRBD2 matching over 10 bases. The clonotype was recovered from an adult woman who had mild COVID-19 (a few samples of this study predate the infection). Cell type and time point are not known. The sequencing input was PBMCs or a T cell subset sorted from them (not recorded which). The CDR3 sequence: CASSFVLAGISYEQYF. In DNA, the CDR3 is TGTGCCAGCAGCTTCGTACTAGCGGGGATCTCCTACGAGCAGTACTTC.